Sequencing of this TCR beta chain was carried out in a study of blood T cell repertoires in COVID-19. Study overall: Samples of COVID-19 (acute and convalescent) were obtained from the United States, Italy and Spain. The cDNA or gDNA used as material had been derived from T cells, B-cell-depleted T cells, or PBMCs.

Authors' methods: Scientists estimated how many nucleated cells there were by amplifying reference gene primers. Libraries were prepared by immunoSEQ multiplex PCR; TCRdb keeps only in-frame clonotypes and omits some of them. V and J calls and clone size are given by that table; D and trimming were obtained from the DNA. This repertoire shows about 86,000 clones, approximately 79% found once; its top ten account for over 9%. Germline V CDR1 and CDR2: MDHEN, SYDVKM. CDR3 length: 16 amino acids. The V gene lost 5 bases and the J gene lost 2 bases, with 18 bases spanning the gap. The chain couples TRBV28 to TRBJ1-2, with D possibly matching TRBD1 (6 bases). Sequenced material: peripheral blood. The source is an older man with acute or convalescent COVID-19. The CDR3 DNA sequence: TGTGCCAGCAGTCGTCTGGACAGATTCCGGAACTATGGCTACACCTTC. Its protein is CASSRLDRFRNYGYTF.